This TCR beta chain stems from a study of T cells in Graves' hyperthyroidism and ophthalmopathy. V gave up 8 bases and J gave up 0 bases, with 8 bases separating them. Germline-derived CDR1 and CDR2 are MDHEN and SYDVKM. This CDR3 region has 13 residues. Regions amplified from RNA transcripts were the TCR beta CDR3 regions. When the TCR CDR3 underwent first-round RT-PCR, the HTBI primer set was used. TCRdb passed the multiplex PCR reads through MiXCR, listing each CDR3 protein once. The repertoire has about 640,000 distinct CDR3 sequences, around 20% of them found once; the top ten carry around a third. The diagnoses drew upon clinical symptoms, serum thyroxine and TRAb, thyroid ultrasound and orbital computed tomography. Study conclusions and caveats: The model predicted ophthalmopathy a median about 6.6 months before onset. Ophthalmopathy could be told apart from stable hyperthyroidism with a 13 V-J model.

As regards this clonotype: Its antigen is not known.

Sequencing was done on a sample of blood. The chain recombines TRBV28 with TRBJ1-3; no clear D gene. The TCR sequence derives from a young man with Graves' ophthalmopathy. Here the CDR3 DNA reads TGTGCCAGCCGAAGACTCTCTGGAAACACCATATATTTT. As protein: CASRRLSGNTIYF.